A selection of T cell receptor beta chains follows, all from one sample in a study of regulatory T cells in long-lasting Graves disease. One entry per CDR3 protein, called by TCRdb with MiXCR from the multiplex PCR reads. The sample contains 350,000 to 400,000 distinct CDR3 sequences, under 20% of which appear only once. The same sample was also used in a study of T cells in Graves' hyperthyroidism and ophthalmopathy.

Sample: peripheral blood mononuclear cells (PBMCs), taken at new diagnosis, from a patient treated with antithyroid drugs. The receptors were gathered from a woman under 30 with Graves disease. CDR3s include the opening cysteine and the closing phenylalanine or tryptophan. A D gene is named only where the DNA matches it firmly. The size field is filled for only some rows; it gives once, few, many or a size class.

>many|TRBJ2-4|NA|TRBV11-3
TGTGCCAGCAGCTTACCCCCGGTGCGGGGACTAGCCAAAAACATTCAGTACTTC
CASSLPPVRGLAKNIQYF
>many|TRBJ2-3|TRBD2|TRBV12-3/TRBV12-4
TGTGCCAGCAGTCCCCGGACTAGCGGGGCCCGAGGGGATACGCAGTATTTT
CASSPRTSGARGDTQYF
>NA|TRBJ2-7|TRBD2|TRBV12-3/TRBV12-4
TGTGCCAGCAGTTTACTAGCGGGAGTCCACGAGCAGTACTTC
CASSLLAGVHEQYF
>many|TRBJ2-1|NA|TRBV6-1
TGTGCCAGCAGTGAAGTCCTCTACCAGAGCTCCTACAATGAGCAGTTCTTC
CASSEVLYQSSYNEQFF
>many|TRBJ2-5|NA|TRBV20-1
TGCAGTGCTAGAGTAGGGGGGGGGGCTGAGACCCAGTACTTC
CSARVGGGAETQYF
>NA|TRBJ2-7|TRBD1|TRBV4-1
TGCGCCAGCAGCCGCCCGGGACAGGGGAACCACGAGCAGTACTTC
CASSRPGQGNHEQYF
>many|TRBJ2-7|NA|TRBV11-2
TGTGCCAGCAGCTTGGGGTCGGGCGAGCAGTACTTC
CASSLGSGEQYF
>many|TRBJ1-1|NA|TRBV9
TGTGCCAGCAGCCCCCCCGCGGGGATGACTGAAGCTTTCTTT
CASSPPAGMTEAFF
>many|TRBJ2-7|NA|TRBV28
TGTGCCAGCAGTTTACGGTACAGGTTCAGGGTGAGGGGCTACGAGCAGTACTTC
CASSLRYRFRVRGYEQYF
>NA|TRBJ1-5|NA|TRBV7-8
TGTGCCAGCAGCCAAGAGGGGGAATATAGCAATCAGCCCCAGCATTTT
CASSQEGEYSNQPQHF
>few|TRBJ2-5|TRBD1|TRBV4-2
TGTGCCAGCAGCCAAGCTCAGACAGGGCAAGAGACCCAGTACTTC
CASSQAQTGQETQYF
>many|TRBJ2-7|NA|TRBV10-3
TGTGCCATCAGTGAGTCGGGCTACTCCTACGAGCAGTACTTC
CAISESGYSYEQYF
>many|TRBJ2-1|TRBD2|TRBV5-1
TGCGCCAGCAGCTTGGAGGGTAGCGGGCCTAGCTCCTACAATGAGCAGTTCTTC
CASSLEGSGPSSYNEQFF
>NA|TRBJ2-3|NA|TRBV2
TGTGCCAGCAGTGAGGTTTTTGGGACAGATACGCAGTATTTT
CASSEVFGTDTQYF
>many|TRBJ1-1|NA|TRBV3-1
TGTGCCAGCAGCCAAGATTGGGGAGGCACTGAAGCTTTCTTT
CASSQDWGGTEAFF
>NA|TRBJ1-6|NA|TRBV7-8
TGTGCCAGCAGCTTAGCTGGGCGGGGGGGTTCACCCCTCCACTTT
CASSLAGRGGSPLHF
>NA|TRBJ1-2|NA|TRBV12-3/TRBV12-4
TGTGCCAGCAGTTTAGCTCTTCTCGGCTACACCTTC
CASSLALLGYTF
>many|TRBJ2-7|NA|TRBV20-1
TGCAGTGCCCTCGCACCAGCGGGTATATCCTACGAGCAGTACTTC
CSALAPAGISYEQYF
>many|TRBJ2-2|NA|TRBV27
TGTGCCAGCAGTCTTTTAACCGGGGAGCTGTTTTTT
CASSLLTGELFF
>many|TRBJ2-7|NA|TRBV7-2
TGTGCCAGCAGCACCGGAGGGACCCGTCGCGAGCAGTACTTC
CASSTGGTRREQYF
>once|TRBJ2-7|TRBD2|TRBV11-2
TGTGCCAGCAGCCTCGGGACTAGCGGGGGGGCGGAGGACGAGCAGTACTTC
CASSLGTSGGAEDEQYF
>many|TRBJ1-1|TRBD1|TRBV30
TGTGCCTGGAGTACCCGGGACAGGGGGGGAACTGAAGCTTTCTTT
CAWSTRDRGGTEAFF
>NA|TRBJ2-2|NA|TRBV4-1
TGCGCCAGCAGCCAAGAACAACAGGTCACCGGGGAGCCGTTTTTT
CASSQEQQVTGEPFF
>few|TRBJ2-5|NA|TRBV30
TGTGCCTGGAGTGTACGAAGGGAAGAGACCCAGTACTTC
CAWSVRREETQYF
>few|TRBJ2-2|NA|TRBV28
TGTGCCAGCAGTTCCCCTAGCGCCGCCGGGGAGCTGTTTTTT
CASSSPSAAGELFF
>many|TRBJ1-2|TRBD1|TRBV5-1
TGCGCCAGCAGCCCCTCCGGGACAGGGAATGGCTACACCTTC
CASSPSGTGNGYTF